Listed below are T cell receptor beta chains from one sample, sequenced in a study of cytomegalovirus exposure and HLA in healthy donors. The protocol was immunoSEQ multiplex PCR, while the TCRdb copy is restricted to in-frame clones and leaves out a portion. The table includes about 120,000 clones, roughly four fifths detected once. Sequencing was done on a sample of PBMCs. The receptors come from a male donor in good health and CMV-seropositive. Both conserved end residues are trimmed from each CDR3. Some rows have no size entry. The others give once, few or many, or a class for an expanded clone.

>12|TRBJ2-1|-|TRBV6-5
ASSYSGTVWEQF
>16|TRBJ2-3|-|TRBV4-2
ASSHPPASGMLTDTQY
>14|TRBJ2-2|few|TRBV10-2
ASSEWETGGSGELF
>13|TRBJ2-7|-|TRBV5-1
ASSQGQGVTYEQY
>14|TRBJ1-2|-|TRBV14
ASSQEGGQGRQGYT
>10|TRBJ2-1|-|TRBV30
AWTRVGNEQF
>13|TRBJ2-2|-|TRBV5-8
ASSQLQGGTGELF
>13|TRBJ2-7|-|TRBV4-2
ASSQARRGLHEQY
>13|TRBJ2-7|once|TRBV5-1
ASSLVPQEGYEQY
>12|TRBJ2-7|few|TRBV28
ASSARTGVYEQY
>12|TRBJ2-7|once|TRBV15
ATRSTGGPPEQY
>13|TRBJ2-1|-|TRBV14
ASSQLVVEGARRF
>13|TRBJ2-5|few|TRBV11-2
ASSLSAGTLVEQY
>15|TRBJ2-3|-|TRBV28
ASGRTGWREGTDTQY
>12|TRBJ2-7|-|TRBV5-6
ASSLWREGHEQY
>10|TRBJ1-2|-|TRBV5-1
ASSKLGDPDT
>15|TRBJ2-2|-|TRBV11-2
ASILVYGGAHTGELF
>16|TRBJ2-5|-|TRBV28
ASSQLGTSGAEQETQY
>14|TRBJ2-5|-|TRBV21-1
ASSKTLKRDQETQY
>14|TRBJ2-2|-|TRBV27
ASSPGLAALPGELF
>11|TRBJ2-3|few|TRBV6-6
ASSPPETDTQY
>16|TRBJ1-5|once|TRBV28
ASSLRLGGLHSNQPQH
>13|TRBJ2-1|-|TRBV5-4
ASSPGQGASYEQF
>10|TRBJ2-1|-|TRBV9
ASSTRSNEQF
>13|TRBJ2-7|-|TRBV5-1
ASSPDPGLASEQY
>13|TRBJ2-2|-|TRBV7-8
ASSLLSGEAGELF
>16|TRBJ2-6|-|TRBV4-1
ASSQDWPGGNGANVLT
>14|TRBJ2-1|-|TRBV5-4
ASSSRLAGYYNEQF
>14|TRBJ2-7|-|TRBV4-1
ASSQLTTSGSYEQY
>10|TRBJ2-7|-|TRBV7-9
ASGVVSYEQY
>11|TRBJ1-5|-|TRBV30
ACKGQGNQPQH
>10|-|-|TRBV10-3
ASRSGEGEQY
>13|TRBJ2-5|-|TRBV18
ASSPSLAGQETQY
>13|TRBJ1-2|-|TRBV6-4
ASSPTGQGNYGYT
>13|TRBJ2-7|-|TRBV28
ASRFSGRPSYEQY
>14|TRBJ1-2|once|TRBV10-3
AISERDRGLGYGYT
>14|TRBJ2-7|-|TRBV4-3
ASSQQTDRGSYEQY
>12|TRBJ1-1|-|TRBV10-3
AISEPQGNTEAF
>14|TRBJ2-1|-|TRBV12-2
ASRLVHRGRPLEQF
>12|TRBJ1-2|-|TRBV27
ASSLSTANYGYT
>14|TRBJ2-1|-|TRBV28
ASSPSRENPYNEQF
>13|TRBJ2-1|once|TRBV19
ASTRAGAPYNEQF
>11|TRBJ2-3|-|TRBV2
ASSGGSTDTQY